This TCR beta chain was identified during a study of CD8+CD57+ T cells in acquired aplastic anemia. Study summary: Isolated CD4+ and CD8+ cells, once sorted, yielded DNA averaging about 3.2 ug. Mean read depth for CD4+ cells from healthy donors was about 9.9 million. Broader study findings: Statistical testing detected no significant gap in CD8+ Simpson's diversity between patients and controls. It was found that approximately 29 CD8+ CDR3 sequences were shared between patients and controls.

Per the germline V gene, CDR1 is SGHTA and CDR2 is FQGNSA. The CDR3 has 13 amino acids. On this clonotype itself: Its target is not known. An end of the junction differs from the germline gene, which may be a read error.

The TCR beta profiling, which covered VDJ combination and CDR3 sequence, was carried out using genomic DNA as the template. Via MiXCR, TCRdb re-called the reads, giving one row per CDR3 protein. The profile shows some 210,000 distinct CDR3 sequences, roughly 55% of them singletons. Sequencing input: sorted CD4+, CD8+, or CD8+CD57+ T cells (not recorded which) from PBMCs. This chain uses TRBV7-2 with TRBJ1-1; possibly TRBD1 for D (6 bases). The TCR sequence derives from a human donor in good health. The CDR3 region has the DNA TGTGCCAACACCGGACAGTTGAACACTGAAGCTTCCTTT. It encodes CANTGQLNTEASF.